Each of the 13 T cell receptor beta chains below was sequenced from the same sample in a study of T cell responses to AZD1222 COVID-19 vaccine. Sequencing used immunoSEQ multiplex PCR; TCRdb keeps in-frame clones, though not all of them. Here the sample spans 95,000 to 100,000 clones, about nine tenths being singletons. The sample consisted of peripheral blood, taken 28 days after the second AZD1222 dose. The receptors stem from an adult who received the AZD1222 COVID-19 vaccine.

The J gene is TRBJ1-1, the V gene TRBV14; D might be TRBD1 (5 bases). Looked up from germline, CDR1 is SGHDN and CDR2 is FVKESK. CDR3 length equals 14 residues. The germline V and J ends were trimmed by 0 bases and 10 bases, with 15 bases remaining between them. The DNA for the CDR3 is TGTGCCAGCAGCCAAGATCGGCAGGGAAGCGCAGCTTTCTTT. Amino acids: CASSQDRQGSAAFF.

This clone was detected once. The chain employs TRBV27 and TRBJ1-2, with 7 bases aligning to TRBD1. V dropped 5 bases and J dropped 4; count of bases not matched to a gene: 7. Germline V gene lookup returns CDR1 MNHEY and CDR2 SMNVEV (reference sequence). The CDR3 has 14 amino acids. The CDR3 DNA is TGTGCCAGCAGTGATTACAGGGGTACCTATGGCTACACCTTC. Translating it yields CASSDYRGTYGYTF.

V is TRBV6-4 and J is TRBJ2-3; TRBD2 might be the D (6 bases). This CDR3 region has 16 residues. Trimming shortened V by 4 bases and J by 2 bases, and 16 bases separated the two germline ends. Germline CDR1 MRHNA, CDR2 SNTAGT. CDR3 amino acids: CASSGTHGGYTDTQYF. The DNA of the CDR3 is TGTGCCAGCAGTGGAACTCACGGGGGTTACACAGATACGCAGTATTTT.

This sequence joins TRBV4-2 and TRBJ2-7; D is unresolved. V dropped 1 base and J dropped 3 bases, with 22 bases sitting between them. CDR3 length equals 18 residues. Per the germline V gene, CDR1 is LGHNA and CDR2 is YNFKEQ. This chain's CDR3 is CASSQVSAARQRNYEQYF. The CDR3 DNA is TGTGCCAGCAGCCAAGTTTCCGCGGCCCGTCAGAGGAACTACGAGCAGTACTTC.

This chain joins TRBV5-1 and TRBJ2-7; 7 bases are a match to TRBD2. The CDR3 runs 14 residues. Germline CDR1 SGHRS, CDR2 YFSETQ. With 9 bases clipped from V and 0 bases from J, the junction kept 9 bases outside the gene matches. In DNA, the CDR3 is TGCGCCACCCGAACTAGCGACAGCTCCTACGAGCAGTACTTC. It specifies CATRTSDSSYEQYF.

The V gene is TRBV6-4, the J gene TRBJ1-2, with D unclear. This CDR3 comprises 14 residues. V lost 2 bases and J 2 bases, leaving 9 bases between the germline ends. Germline V CDR1 and CDR2: MRHNA, SNTAGT. Here the CDR3 reads CASSDTDGNYGYTF. The CDR3 nucleotides read TGTGCCAGCAGTGACACGGACGGGAACTATGGCTACACCTTC.

This rearrangement joins TRBV18 to TRBJ2-5; either TRBD1 or TRBD2 may supply D (5 bases each). The CDR3 runs to 14 residues. With 3 bases removed from V and 1 base from J, the gap between germline ends came to 9 bases. The germline CDR1 and CDR2 sequences are KGHSH and LQKENI. The CDR3 region has the DNA TGTGCCAGCTCACCCGGGACGATCCAAGAGACCCAGTACTTC. It encodes CASSPGTIQETQYF.

The chain uses TRBV28 and TRBJ1-1; TRBD1 is a possible D gene (6 bases). Germline assignment: CDR1 MDHEN and CDR2 SYDVKM. The V end lost 5 bases, the J end lost 8 bases, and 12 bases lay between the germline ends. The length of the CDR3 is 12 residues. CDR3 DNA sequence: TGTGCCAGCAGTCCTCCGACAGGAGAAGCTTTCTTT. This sequence encodes CASSPPTGEAFF.

This chain uses TRBV3-1 (or the pseudogene TRBV3-2) with TRBJ1-1; 8 bases fit TRBD1. CDR3 size: 14 residues. With V trimmed by 4 bases and J by 5 bases, 6 bases remained unmatched. Germline values: CDR1 LGHDT, CDR2 YNNKEL (reference sequence). CDR3: CASSPQGAGTEAFF. The CDR3 nucleotides read TGTGCCAGCAGCCCCCAGGGGGCAGGTACTGAAGCTTTCTTT.

This clone was recorded only once. The chain employs TRBV9 and TRBJ2-1; D remains unclear. In germline, CDR1 is SGDLS, CDR2 YYNGEE. The CDR3 runs 14 residues. V was trimmed by 0 bases and J by 2 bases, leaving 6 bases between them. CDR3 DNA sequence: TGTGCCAGCAGCGTAGGAGGTGCCTACAATGAGCAGTTCTTC. The encoded protein is CASSVGGAYNEQFF.

The chain joins TRBV30 to TRBJ2-3, with TRBD2 matching over 14 bases. Per the germline V gene, CDR1 is GTSNPN and CDR2 is SVGIG (reference sequence). There are 15 residues in the CDR3. Losses at the gene ends were 5 bases for V and 3 bases for J; bases not matched to a gene: 4. CDR3: CAWGGLAGVTDTQYF. The CDR3, as DNA: TGTGCCTGGGGGGGACTAGCGGGAGTGACAGATACGCAGTATTTT.

The rearrangement uses TRBV30 and TRBJ1-3; D gene ambiguous. CDR1 is GTSNPN, CDR2 SVGIG, per germline (reference sequence). Trimming took off 2 bases at V and 0 bases at J, with 8 bases between the two ends. The CDR3 is made up of 14 amino acids. DNA for the CDR3: TGTGCCTGGAGTCCAAGTTTCTCTGGAAACACCATATATTTT. This codes for CAWSPSFSGNTIYF.

The CDR3 sequence is CASRFTGTRTRNEKLFF. The CDR3, as DNA: TGCGCCAGCAGGTTCACCGGGACGCGGACCAGGAATGAAAAACTGTTTTTT. The J gene is TRBJ1-4, the V gene TRBV10-1; D may be TRBD1 (5 bases). Germline V gene lookup returns CDR1 WNHNN and CDR2 SYGVQD (reference sequence). The CDR3 runs 17 residues. Trimming pared 6 bases from V and 5 bases from J, leaving 22 bases between.